The 8 T cell receptor beta chains below all came from one sample that was sequenced in a study of Ad26.COV2.S vaccination and SARS-CoV-2 variants. The treatment is: 15 to 20 received Ad26.COV2.S at low or high dose, single or two shots; a few received placebo; per-sample allocation not given. Material that was analyzed had been drawn on day 63 after the first vaccine or placebo injection. Here immunoSEQ multiplex PCR was the method, and the copy in TCRdb shows in-frame clones only, minus some. The sample records a few hundred thousand clones, around 92% being singletons. The sequences come from peripheral blood, collected in a trial of Ad26.COV2.S vaccine versus placebo. All receptors derive from a person between 18 and 65 years old who received the Ad26.COV2.S COVID-19 vaccine or a placebo.

This clone was counted a single time. The chain is built from TRBV5-6 and TRBJ2-6; TRBD1 agrees at 7 bases. The CDR3 contains 15 residues. The V segment lost 4 bases and the J segment 2 bases; nucleotides outside the gene matches: 3. Germline CDR1 SGHDT, CDR2 YYEEEE. In DNA, the CDR3 is TGTGCCAGCAGCCGAACAGGGGCTGGGGCCAACGTCCTGACTTTC. Translating gives CASSRTGAGANVLTF.

As DNA, the CDR3 is TGTGCCAGTAGCGCCAGCGGGGCCCTCTCCTACGAGCAGTACTTC. Amino acid sequence: CASSASGALSYEQYF. The chain combines TRBV19 with TRBJ2-7, with 7 bases matching TRBD2. After removal of 6 bases from V and 0 bases from J, the junction contained 8 bases not matched to a gene. Germline loops: CDR1 LNHDA, CDR2 SQIVND (reference sequence). The CDR3 sequence is 15 residues long.

As DNA, the CDR3 is TGTGCCAGCTCACCACCATCCGGGACAAAAAACATTCAGTACTTC. Amino acids: CASSPPSGTKNIQYF. The V gene is TRBV18, the J gene TRBJ2-4; TRBD1 might be the D (6 bases). Deletions cut 0 bases from V and 4 bases from J, with 10 bases between. CDR1 and CDR2 (germline): KGHSH, LQKENI. This CDR3 has 15 residues. Combining the CDR3 with reference TRBV18 and TRBJ2-4 gives the whole variable domain NAGVMQNPRHLVRRRGQEARLRCSPMKGHSHVYWYRQLPEEGLKFMVYLQKENIIDESGMPKERFSAEFPKEGPSILRIQQVVRGDSAAYFCASSPPSGTKNIQYFGAGTRLSVL.

V and J are TRBV4-3 and TRBJ2-7; 10 nucleotides line up with TRBD1. The germline CDR1 and CDR2 sequences are LGHNA and YSLEER. After removal of 4 bases from V and 3 bases from J, the junction contained 6 bases not matched to a gene. CDR3 length: 15 residues. CDR3 in DNA: TGCGCCAGCAGCCCTGCCGGGACAGGGGACTACGAGCAGTACTTC. Residues: CASSPAGTGDYEQYF.

There are a few counts of this clone. The rearrangement joins TRBV7-2 to TRBJ2-7, with D unresolved. The CDR3 consists of 12 residues. Trimming left V 3 bases short and J 4 bases short, with 7 bases between. Germline CDR1 and CDR2: SGHTA and FQGNSA. For the CDR3, the DNA is TGTGCCAGCAGCTTGGTCGGTTACGAGCAGTACTTC. Protein product: CASSLVGYEQYF.

The chain is built from TRBV9 and TRBJ1-1, with no clear D. The germline V gene encodes CDR1 SGDLS and CDR2 YYNGEE. CDR3 length: 14 residues. V lost 4 bases and J lost 1, with 11 bases in between. The CDR3, as DNA: TGTGCCAGCAGCTTAAACATAGGGAACACTGAAGCTTTCTTT. Protein: CASSLNIGNTEAFF.

This clone has just one count. CDR3 bases: TGTGCCAGCAGTACCGCTAGGGTTAGTAGCGGCTCCTACAATGAGCAGTTCTTC. Translated: CASSTARVSSGSYNEQFF. The chain is built from TRBV27 and TRBJ2-1, with D maybe TRBD2 (6 bases). V dropped 5 bases and J dropped 0 bases, with 20 bases sitting between them. The CDR3 is 18 amino acids. Germline V gene data show CDR1 as MNHEY and CDR2 as SMNVEV (reference sequence).

This clone appeared a single time. The V and J genes are TRBV9 and TRBJ2-2; 9 positions agree with TRBD2. The CDR3 has 17 residues. After removal of 1 base from V and 4 bases from J, the junction contained 8 bases not matched to a gene. Germline V gene sequence: CDR1 SGDLS, CDR2 YYNGEE. The CDR3 sequence is CASSVRLAGDLTGELFF. CDR3 nucleotides: TGTGCCAGCAGCGTAAGATTAGCGGGGGACCTCACCGGGGAGCTGTTTTTT.